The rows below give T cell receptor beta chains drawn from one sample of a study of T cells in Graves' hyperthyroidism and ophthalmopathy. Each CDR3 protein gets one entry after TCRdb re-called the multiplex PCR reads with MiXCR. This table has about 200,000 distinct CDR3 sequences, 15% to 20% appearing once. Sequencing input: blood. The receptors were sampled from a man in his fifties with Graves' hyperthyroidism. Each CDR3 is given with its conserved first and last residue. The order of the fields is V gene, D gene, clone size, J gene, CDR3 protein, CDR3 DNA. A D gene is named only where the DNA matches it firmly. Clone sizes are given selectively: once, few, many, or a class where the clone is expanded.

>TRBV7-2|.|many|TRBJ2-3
CASSLAVPDTQYF
TGTGCCAGCAGCTTAGCGGTCCCAGATACGCAGTATTTT
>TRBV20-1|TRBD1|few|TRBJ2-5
CSASPGQGARETQYF
TGCAGTGCTAGTCCTGGACAGGGGGCCCGGGAGACCCAGTACTTC
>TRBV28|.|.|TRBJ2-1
CAGRSGQSSYEQFF
TGTGCCGGCAGGTCCGGACAGAGCTCCTACGAGCAGTTCTTC
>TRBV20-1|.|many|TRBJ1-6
CSARRGESPLHF
TGCAGTGCTAGACGCGGGGAATCACCCCTCCACTTT
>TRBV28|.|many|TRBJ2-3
CASSLGGVTDTQYF
TGTGCCAGCAGTTTAGGAGGAGTCACAGATACGCAGTATTTT
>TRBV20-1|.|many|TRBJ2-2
CSASEFRGGELFF
TGCAGTGCTAGCGAGTTTCGGGGCGGGGAGCTGTTTTTT
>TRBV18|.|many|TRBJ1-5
CASSLVPPGNQPQHF
TGTGCCAGCTCACTCGTTCCACCCGGCAATCAGCCCCAGCATTTT
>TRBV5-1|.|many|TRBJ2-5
CASSLVAGRETQYF
TGCGCCAGCAGCTTGGTGGCCGGGCGAGAGACCCAGTACTTC
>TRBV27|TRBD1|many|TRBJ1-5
CASSSTGTGRQPQHF
TGTGCCAGCAGTTCAACCGGGACAGGACGTCAGCCCCAGCATTTT
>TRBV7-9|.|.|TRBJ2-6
CASSFARVGANVLTF
TGTGCCAGCAGCTTTGCCAGGGTTGGGGCCAACGTCCTGACTTTC
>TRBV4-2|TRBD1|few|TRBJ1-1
CASSQGQMTGHTEAFF
TGTGCCAGCAGCCAAGGACAAATGACAGGGCACACTGAAGCTTTCTTT
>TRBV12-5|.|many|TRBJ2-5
CASGLIRAETQYF
TGTGCTAGTGGTTTGATCCGGGCGGAGACCCAGTACTTC
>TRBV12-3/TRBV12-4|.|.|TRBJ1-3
CASSFTGSGNTIYF
TGTGCCAGCAGTTTTACGGGCTCTGGAAACACCATATATTTT
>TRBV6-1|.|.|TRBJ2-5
CASRSMLGETQYF
TGTGCCAGCAGGAGCATGTTGGGAGAGACCCAGTACTTC
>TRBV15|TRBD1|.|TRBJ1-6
CATSSHRGQNSPLHF
TGTGCCACCAGCAGTCACAGGGGGCAGAATTCACCCCTCCACTTT
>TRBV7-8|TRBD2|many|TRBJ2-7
CASSLVGGSGDEQYF
TGTGCCAGCAGCTTAGTAGGGGGTAGCGGGGACGAGCAGTACTTC
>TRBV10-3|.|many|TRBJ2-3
CAISERGVADTQYF
TGTGCCATCAGTGAGCGAGGGGTGGCAGATACGCAGTATTTT
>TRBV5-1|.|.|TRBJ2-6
CASSRETGANVLTF
TGCGCCAGCAGTCGGGAGACCGGGGCCAACGTCCTGACTTTC
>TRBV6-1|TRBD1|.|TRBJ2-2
CASTIGGGTGELFF
TGTGCCAGCACAATAGGGGGCGGAACCGGGGAGCTGTTTTTT
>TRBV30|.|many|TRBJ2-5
CACSDSWQETQYF
TGTGCTTGCTCGGACAGTTGGCAAGAGACCCAGTACTTC
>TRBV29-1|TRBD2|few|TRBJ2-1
CSVELAGADNEQFF
TGCAGCGTTGAACTAGCGGGGGCTGACAATGAGCAGTTCTTC
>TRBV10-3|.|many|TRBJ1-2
CAISESRQGISYTF
TGTGCCATCAGTGAGTCGCGGCAGGGGATAAGCTACACCTTC
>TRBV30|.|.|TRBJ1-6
CAWSGAGFDSPLHF
TGTGCCTGGAGTGGAGCGGGGTTTGATTCACCCCTCCACTTT
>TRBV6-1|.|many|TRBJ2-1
CASKRLVSYNEQFF
TGTGCCAGCAAGCGACTAGTATCCTACAATGAGCAGTTCTTC
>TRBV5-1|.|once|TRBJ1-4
CASSFRGDDEKLFF
TGCGCCAGCAGCTTCAGGGGTGATGATGAAAAACTGTTTTTT
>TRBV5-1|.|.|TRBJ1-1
CASSLSRVNTEAFF
TGCGCCAGCAGCTTGAGTAGGGTGAACACTGAAGCTTTCTTT
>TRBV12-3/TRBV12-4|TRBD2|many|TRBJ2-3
CASSFLLAGQDTQYF
TGTGCCAGCAGTTTTTTGCTAGCGGGGCAGGATACGCAGTATTTT
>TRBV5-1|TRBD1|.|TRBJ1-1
CASSWGTGRTEAFF
TGCGCCAGCAGCTGGGGGACAGGGCGGACTGAAGCTTTCTTT
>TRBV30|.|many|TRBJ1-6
CAWSVGVGYNSPLHF
TGTGCCTGGAGTGTAGGGGTCGGGTATAATTCACCCCTCCACTTT
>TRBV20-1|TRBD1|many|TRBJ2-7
CSARDRTGPALEQYF
TGCAGTGCTAGAGATCGGACAGGGCCTGCGTTGGAGCAGTACTTC